This TCR beta chain was profiled in a study of blood T cell repertoires in COVID-19. Study context: Acute-phase and convalescent COVID-19 samples originated in the United States, Italy and Spain. The analysed material was cDNA or gDNA that came from T cells, B-cell-depleted T cells, or PBMCs.

Assay: immunoSEQ multiplex PCR; the TCRdb copy retains only in-frame clones and omits some. The sample records 160,000 or so clones, about 83% being singletons. The germline V gene encodes CDR1 SEHNR and CDR2 FQNEAQ (reference sequence). The CDR3 has 15 residues. J gave up 6 bases and V 5 bases, and 3 bases lay outside the gene matches. V usage is TRBV7-9 and J usage is TRBJ2-3; 15 bases are a match to TRBD2. The sequence was obtained from a woman over 75 with acute or convalescent COVID-19. The sample comprised peripheral blood. The CDR3 DNA follows: TGTGCCAGCAGCCGAGGACTAGCGGGAGGGGATACGCAGTATTTT. This codes for CASSRGLAGGDTQYF.